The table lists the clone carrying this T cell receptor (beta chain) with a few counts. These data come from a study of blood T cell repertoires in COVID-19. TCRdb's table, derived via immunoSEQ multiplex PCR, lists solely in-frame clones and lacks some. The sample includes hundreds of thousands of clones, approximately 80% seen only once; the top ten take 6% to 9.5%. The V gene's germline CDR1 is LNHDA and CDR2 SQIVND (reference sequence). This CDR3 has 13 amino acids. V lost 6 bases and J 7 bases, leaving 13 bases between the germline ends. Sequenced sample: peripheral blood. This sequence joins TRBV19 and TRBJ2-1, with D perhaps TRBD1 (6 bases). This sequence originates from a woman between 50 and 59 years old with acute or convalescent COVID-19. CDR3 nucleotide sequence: TGTGCCAGTAGCCCGACAGGTAGAAATGAGCAGTTCTTC. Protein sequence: CASSPTGRNEQFF.